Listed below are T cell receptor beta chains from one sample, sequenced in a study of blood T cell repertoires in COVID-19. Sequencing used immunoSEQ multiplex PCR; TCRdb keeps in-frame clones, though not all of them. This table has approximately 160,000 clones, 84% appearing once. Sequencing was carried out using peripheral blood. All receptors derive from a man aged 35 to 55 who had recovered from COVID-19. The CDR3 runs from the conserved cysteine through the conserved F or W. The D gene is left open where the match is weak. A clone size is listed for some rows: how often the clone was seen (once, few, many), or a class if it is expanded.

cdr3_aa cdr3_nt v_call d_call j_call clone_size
CASSERMKGLATEQFF TGTGCCAGCAGTGAAAGAATGAAGGGACTAGCGACCGAGCAGTTCTTC TRBV6-1 TRBD2 TRBJ2-1 NA
CASSLGAGGYDEQFF TGTGCCAGCAGCTTAGGAGCGGGAGGCTATGATGAGCAGTTCTTC TRBV7-3 TRBD2 TRBJ2-1 NA
CASMRGATDTQYF TGTGCCAGCATGCGCGGCGCCACAGATACGCAGTATTTT TRBV28 NA TRBJ2-3 NA
CASSPHSGANVLTF TGTGCCAGCAGCCCCCACTCTGGGGCCAACGTCCTGACTTTC TRBV6-2/TRBV6-3 NA TRBJ2-6 once
CASSLLAVNQPQHF TGTGCCAGCAGCTTACTGGCAGTCAATCAGCCCCAGCATTTT TRBV7-2 NA TRBJ1-5 NA
CASARGSTDTQYF TGTGCCAGCGCGCGGGGGAGCACAGATACGCAGTATTTT TRBV28 TRBD2 TRBJ2-3 NA
CASSQDRSGNTIYF TGTGCCAGCAGCCAAGATCGGTCTGGAAACACCATATATTTT TRBV3-1/TRBV3-2 NA TRBJ1-3 NA
CASSPGGGTGTETQYF TGCGCCAGCAGCCCCGGGGGAGGGACAGGGACGGAGACCCAGTACTTC TRBV4-3 TRBD1 TRBJ2-5 NA
CASSSDTAGVYEQFF TGTGCCAGCAGCTCGGATACGGCCGGGGTCTATGAGCAGTTCTTC TRBV7-6 NA TRBJ2-1 NA
CASSLGQYQETQYF TGTGCCAGCAGCTTAGGGCAGTACCAAGAGACCCAGTACTTC TRBV7-6 NA TRBJ2-5 NA
CASSGSVYSNQPQHF TGTGCCAGCAGTGGTTCCGTTTATAGCAATCAGCCCCAGCATTTT TRBV2 NA TRBJ1-5 NA
CASSVGETGYVYEQYF TGTGCCAGCAGCGTAGGAGAGACAGGGTACGTCTACGAGCAGTACTTC TRBV9 TRBD1 TRBJ2-7 few
CASRDQGSDTQYF TGTGCCAGCAGGGACCAGGGGTCAGATACGCAGTATTTT TRBV6-5 NA TRBJ2-3 NA
CASSPGGRPYGYTF TGTGCCAGCTCACCAGGAGGGCGGCCCTATGGCTACACCTTC TRBV18 NA TRBJ1-2 once
CASSLAGSTDTQYF TGTGCCAGCAGCCTAGCCGGTAGCACAGATACGCAGTATTTT TRBV27 NA TRBJ2-3 NA
CASSLGAGVGKGEQFF TGTGCCAGCAGCTTAGGGGCGGGAGTGGGGAAGGGTGAGCAGTTCTTC TRBV5-5 TRBD2 TRBJ2-1 NA
CASSRDRVAYGYTF TGTGCCAGCAGCCGAGACAGGGTGGCGTATGGCTACACCTTC TRBV7-8 TRBD1 TRBJ1-2 NA
CASSPRGDGYTF TGTGCCAGTAGTCCCAGGGGGGACGGCTACACCTTC TRBV19 TRBD1 TRBJ1-2 NA
CASSLGVDQPQHF TGTGCCAGCAGCTTAGGTGTAGATCAGCCCCAGCATTTT TRBV11-3 NA TRBJ1-5 NA
CASSEASGGVGEQFF TGTGCCAGCAGTGAGGCTAGCGGGGGTGTGGGTGAGCAGTTCTTC TRBV25-1 TRBD2 TRBJ2-1 few
CASSPGQGARGYTF TGTGCCAGCAGTCCCGGACAGGGGGCGCGTGGCTACACCTTC TRBV27 TRBD1 TRBJ1-2 NA
CASRQEQNQPQHF TGTGCCAGCAGGCAAGAACAGAATCAGCCCCAGCATTTT TRBV7-2 NA TRBJ1-5 NA
CAWNPGTGIGELFF TGTGCCTGGAACCCCGGGACAGGGATCGGGGAGCTGTTTTTT TRBV30 TRBD1 TRBJ2-2 once
CASSWTSGYSTDTQYF TGTGCCAGCAGTTGGACTAGCGGATATAGCACAGATACGCAGTATTTT TRBV28 TRBD2 TRBJ2-3 NA
CASRLGPRVAPTSSTSGRYEQYF NA TRBV12-2 NA TRBJ2-7 NA
CASTKGGSTEAFF TGTGCCAGCACCAAGGGGGGGTCGACTGAAGCTTTCTTT TRBV6-5 NA TRBJ1-1 NA